One sample yielded the 16 T cell receptor beta chains listed below, sequenced in a study of cytomegalovirus exposure and HLA in healthy donors. The PCR employed 60 Vbeta primers together with 13 Jbeta primers. Data came from immunoSEQ multiplex PCR; TCRdb stores just in-frame clones and leaves some out. The sample contains 150,000 to 180,000 clones, around 80% of which appear only once. Sequencing used PBMCs. These TCRs come from a woman in her thirties or forties in good health and CMV-seronegative.

The CDR3 sequence: CASSQDLGGSYGYTF. In DNA form, the CDR3 reads TGTGCCAGCAGCCAAGATCTGGGAGGGTCGTATGGCTACACCTTC. This rearrangement joins TRBV4-2 to TRBJ1-2; D remains unclear. V lost 0 bases, J lost 5 bases, and 13 bases lay in between. The CDR3 runs 15 residues. Germline V CDR1 and CDR2: LGHNA, YNFKEQ.

The rearrangement uses TRBV29-1 and TRBJ1-4; unclear D gene. V was cut by 5 bases and J by 2 bases, with 6 bases left in between. This CDR3 comprises 12 residues. Germline lookup yields CDR1 SQVTM and CDR2 ANQGSEA. CDR3 DNA sequence: TGCAGCGTTCGGTGGACTAATGAAAAACTGTTTTTT. Residues: CSVRWTNEKLFF.

The J gene is TRBJ1-1, the V gene TRBV6-5, with TRBD1 matching 7 bases. From germline, CDR1 is MNHEY and CDR2 SVGAGI. The length of the CDR3 is 14 residues. V was pared by 6 bases and J by 1 base, with 5 bases of the junction left unmatched. CDR3 region: CASRRTGENTEAFF. In DNA form, the CDR3 reads TGTGCCAGCAGGAGAACAGGGGAGAACACTGAAGCTTTCTTT.

The rearrangement joins TRBV15 to TRBJ1-4, with D uncertain. The CDR3 contains 19 residues. Germline CDR1 is LNHNV and CDR2 is YYDKDF (reference sequence). The germline V and J ends were trimmed by 0 bases and 4 bases, with 21 bases remaining between them. This CDR3 reads CATSRDLLHLTALNEKLFF. Written as DNA, the CDR3 is TGTGCCACCAGCAGAGACCTACTACATTTGACGGCTCTTAATGAAAAACTGTTTTTT.

V is TRBV6-1 and J is TRBJ2-5; D possibly corresponds to TRBD1 (6 bases). This CDR3 has 13 residues. V was trimmed by 6 bases and J by 1 base, leaving 9 bases between them. CDR1 MNHNS and CDR2 SASEGT come from the germline V gene. The DNA for the CDR3 is TGTGCCAGCAGAAGGACAGCCCAAGAGACCCAGTACTTC. This sequence encodes CASRRTAQETQYF.

The chain carries TRBV13 and TRBJ1-4; 7 bases agree with TRBD1. Germline lookup yields CDR1 PRHDT and CDR2 FYEKMQ (reference sequence). This CDR3 comprises 16 residues. J was trimmed by 2 bases and V by 4 bases; bases with no gene match: 7. The CDR3 region is CASSSQGFRTNEKLFF. As DNA, the CDR3 is TGTGCCAGCAGCTCACAGGGGTTCAGGACTAATGAAAAACTGTTTTTT.

V usage is TRBV5-6 and J usage is TRBJ2-7; TRBD1 might be the D (5 bases). V lost 3 bases and J 2 bases, leaving 24 bases between the germline ends. The CDR3 covers 18 residues. In germline, CDR1 is SGHDT, CDR2 YYEEEE. DNA for the CDR3: TGTGCCAGCAGCTCCCTCCCTCTTCCGACAGTTTTCCCCTACGAGCAGTACTTC. Its translation is CASSSLPLPTVFPYEQYF.

This clone was seen a single time. The V call is TRBV4-1, the J call TRBJ2-3, with 10 bases that match TRBD2. Trimming cost V 0 bases and J 1 base; bases outside gene matches: 4. CDR1 is MGHRA, CDR2 YSYEKL, per germline. CDR3 size: 17 residues. This CDR3 reads CASSQDISGGGTDTQYF. The DNA of the CDR3 is TGCGCCAGCAGCCAAGATATAAGCGGGGGGGGCACAGATACGCAGTATTTT.

This clone showed up just a few times. J is TRBJ2-7 and V is TRBV2; 14 bases align to TRBD2. This CDR3 spans 18 amino acids. After removal of 4 bases from V and 7 bases from J, the junction contained 15 bases not matched to a gene. Germline assignment: CDR1 SNHLY and CDR2 FYNNEI. The CDR3 DNA reads as TGTGCCAGCAGTGCGACTAGCGGGAGGGCGATAACCTCTAGGGAGCAGTACTTC. Protein sequence: CASSATSGRAITSREQYF. The full variable domain, with the rest looked up from reference TRBV2 and TRBJ2-7, is EPEVTQTPSHQVTQMGQEVILRCVPISNHLYFYWYRQILGQKVEFLVSFYNNEISEKSEIFDDQFSVERPDGSNFTLKIRSTKLEDSAMYFCASSATSGRAITSREQYFGPGTRLTVT.

This chain connects TRBV7-9 to TRBJ1-3, with D possibly being TRBD1 (5 bases). Trimming cost V 6 bases and J 0 bases, with 9 bases left between them. Germline V gene sequence: CDR1 SEHNR, CDR2 FQNEAQ (reference sequence). The CDR3 consists of 14 residues. The CDR3 spells CASRSGFSGNTIYF. The CDR3 DNA reads as TGTGCCAGCAGGTCAGGGTTCTCTGGAAACACCATATATTTT.

The chain uses TRBV12-2 and TRBJ2-7; TRBD2 is taken as the D call from the table, unchecked against the DNA. TRBV12-2 is noted as a pseudogene. The CDR3 length is 14 residues. The CDR3 DNA follows: TGTGCAAGTCGCTTTAGGGACCCCGCGGGGGAGCAGTACTTC. Its protein is CASRFRDPAGEQYF.

Only one count was recorded for this clone. The genes are TRBV27 and TRBJ1-3; tentatively, D is TRBD1 (5 bases). From germline, CDR1 is MNHEY and CDR2 SMNVEV (reference sequence). This CDR3 spans 13 amino acids. Trimming pared 6 bases from V and 0 bases from J, leaving 6 bases between. CDR3 bases: TGTGCCAGCAGGACAGACTCTGGAAACACCATATATTTT. This encodes CASRTDSGNTIYF.

The chain employs TRBV28 and TRBJ1-5; TRBD1 matches 9 bases. Unmatched junction bases numbered 8, after V lost 7 bases and J lost 7 bases. In germline, CDR1 is MDHEN, CDR2 SYDVKM. There are 14 residues in the CDR3. CDR3 DNA: TGTGCCAGCACCCAGGGACAGGGTGGGCAGCCCCAGCATTTT. Its translation is CASTQGQGGQPQHF.

This rearrangement joins TRBV4-1 to TRBJ2-1; D unclear. Deletions cut 3 bases from V and 0 bases from J, with 9 bases between. Looked up from germline, CDR1 is MGHRA and CDR2 is YSYEKL. This CDR3 region has 15 residues. This CDR3 is CASSHLISSYNEQFF. The CDR3 nucleotides read TGCGCCAGCAGCCACCTTATTAGCTCCTACAATGAGCAGTTCTTC.

The J gene is TRBJ1-4, the V gene TRBV4-1; weak D call: TRBD1 (5 bases). Germline V gene sequence: CDR1 MGHRA, CDR2 YSYEKL. This CDR3 is built from 19 residues. Trimming shortened V by 2 bases and J by 3 bases, and 22 bases separated the two germline ends. CDR3 sequence reads: CASSQPLGAGRGPNEKLFF. The CDR3 nucleotides are TGCGCCAGCAGCCAACCCCTTGGGGCAGGGCGAGGTCCTAATGAAAAACTGTTTTTT.

This chain uses TRBV28 with TRBJ1-1; TRBD1 aligns across 10 bases. J gave up 1 base and V 5 bases, and 10 bases lay outside the gene matches. The CDR3 spans 17 residues. The germline V gene has CDR1 MDHEN and CDR2 SYDVKM. The CDR3 coding sequence is TGTGCCAGCAGTACCCCGGGACAGGGGATCTCGAACACTGAAGCTTTCTTT. Amino acids: CASSTPGQGISNTEAFF.